The rows below give T cell receptor beta chains drawn from one sample of a study of CD4 T cells in relation to SARS-CoV-2 and coronaviruses. Using immunoSEQ multiplex PCR, the repertoire was profiled, and TCRdb retains in-frame clones only, with some absent. Of some 40,000 clones in the sample, more than 70% were seen once. These receptors' antigens are unknown. Material: naive CD4+ T cells from PBMCs, cultured in vitro. The receptors here all came from an adult with COVID-19. The CDR3 runs from the conserved cysteine through the conserved F or W. The D gene is left open where the match is weak. Not all rows give a size; the values are once, few, many and, for expanded clones, a class.

V gene	J gene	D gene	clone size	CDR3 DNA	CDR3 protein
TRBV28	TRBJ2-7	-	once	TGTGCCAGCAGTTCGGACGCGTACGAGCAGTACTTC	CASSSDAYEQYF
TRBV7-8	TRBJ2-3	TRBD2	-	TGTGCCAGCAGCTTAGTCCGAGCGGGAACCCGCACAGATACGCAGTATTTT	CASSLVRAGTRTDTQYF
TRBV4-3	TRBJ2-1	TRBD1	-	TGCGCCAGCAGCCAATGGACAGGGGGATACAATGAGCAGTTCTTC	CASSQWTGGYNEQFF
TRBV6-5	TRBJ2-1	TRBD2	-	TGTGCCAGCAGCCAGGGACTAGCGGGGGTCAATGAGCAGTTCTTC	CASSQGLAGVNEQFF
TRBV6-5	TRBJ2-1	-	-	TGTGCCAGCAGTTTCAGTGGCTCCTACAATGAGCAGTTCTTC	CASSFSGSYNEQFF
TRBV10-3	TRBJ2-2	-	-	TGTGCCATCAGTGCGGTTGGCGGGGAGCTGTTTTTT	CAISAVGGELFF
TRBV27	TRBJ2-4	-	-	TGTGCCAGCAGTAGTTATCTTGGGTCCCGGGGGGCCAAAAACATTCAGTACTTC	CASSSYLGSRGAKNIQYF
TRBV2	TRBJ2-2	TRBD2	-	TGTGCCAGCATTTTACTAGCGGGAGGTCCGGGCACCGGGGAGCTGTTTTTT	CASILLAGGPGTGELFF
TRBV12-3/TRBV12-4	TRBJ2-1	-	-	TGTGCCAGCAGTCGCCTAGCCGATGAGCAGTTCTTC	CASSRLADEQFF
TRBV29-1	TRBJ1-1	-	-	TGCAGCGTTTTATTCTACAGGGATACTGAAGCTTTCTTT	CSVLFYRDTEAFF
TRBV19	TRBJ2-7	-	-	TGTGCCAGTAGTACCTCGGGGGGCCTCTACGAGCAGTACTTC	CASSTSGGLYEQYF
TRBV7-6	TRBJ2-1	TRBD2	once	TGTGCCAGCAGCTTAGGACTAGCGGAAGAACCCAATGAGCAGTTCTTC	CASSLGLAEEPNEQFF
TRBV28	TRBJ2-5	-	-	TGTGCCAGCTTCGAAGGGGGATCCCAAGAGACCCAGTACTTC	CASFEGGSQETQYF
TRBV6-5	TRBJ2-1	-	once	TGTGCCAGCAGTCCGGACCTAAATGAGCAGTTCTTC	CASSPDLNEQFF
TRBV5-1	TRBJ2-1	TRBD1	-	TGCGCCAGCAGCTTGTTGGGGACAGAGTACAATGAGCAGTTCTTC	CASSLLGTEYNEQFF
TRBV5-1	TRBJ1-1	TRBD1	-	TGCGCCAGCAGCCCCCCACAGGGGGGAAGCACTGAAGCTTTCTTT	CASSPPQGGSTEAFF
TRBV30	TRBJ2-2	-	-	TGTGCCTGGAGTCGGGATTTGAACACCGGGGAGCTGTTTTTT	CAWSRDLNTGELFF
TRBV28	TRBJ2-3	-	-	TGTGCCAGCAGTTCAGGGTTTTTCACAGATACGCAGTATTTT	CASSSGFFTDTQYF
TRBV28	TRBJ2-1	TRBD1	-	TGTGCCAGCAGGACAGGGGGTGTTGAGCAGTTCTTC	CASRTGGVEQFF
TRBV19	TRBJ1-6	-	-	TGTGCCAGTAGTCTGGGGGGCAGGCTGGATTCACCCCTCCACTTT	CASSLGGRLDSPLHF
TRBV18	TRBJ1-1	-	few	TGTGCCAGCTCACCCGGGCCAGGGGACACTGAAGCTTTCTTT	CASSPGPGDTEAFF
TRBV6-2/TRBV6-3	TRBJ2-3	-	-	TGTGCCAGCAGCCTACAGCCCCGGGGGACAGATACGCAGTATTTT	CASSLQPRGTDTQYF
TRBV25-1	TRBJ2-3	-	-	TGTGCCAGCAGGACGGGGGAGTTGACAGATACGCAGTATTTT	CASRTGELTDTQYF
TRBV5-1	TRBJ2-6	TRBD1	-	TGCGCCAGCAGCGGGGACAGGGGGACTGGGGCCAACGTCCTGACTTTC	CASSGDRGTGANVLTF
TRBV5-1	TRBJ2-2	TRBD1	once	TGCGCCAGCAGCTTGGATTCGTGGGACAGGGGGTCTTCCGGGGAGCTGTTTTTT	CASSLDSWDRGSSGELFF
TRBV3-1/TRBV3-2	TRBJ2-1	-	-	TGTGCCAGCAGCCGGACCTACAATGAGCAGTTCTTC	CASSRTYNEQFF
TRBV18	TRBJ2-7	TRBD1	-	TGTGCCAGCTCACCACAGGGGGTCAGGGGGTCCGAGCAGTACTTC	CASSPQGVRGSEQYF
TRBV30	TRBJ2-2	TRBD2	once	TGTGCCTGGAGTGCCCGACAGGGGACTAGCGGGAGAGGCGGGGAGCTGTTTTTT	CAWSARQGTSGRGGELFF
TRBV6-2/TRBV6-3	TRBJ1-5	-	-	TGTGCCAGCAGGTACACAGGGAGTCAGCCCCAGCATTTT	CASRYTGSQPQHF
TRBV12-3/TRBV12-4	TRBJ1-1	-	few	TGTGCCAGCAGTGGGTTGGGAAACACTGAAGCTTTCTTT	CASSGLGNTEAFF
TRBV6-6	TRBJ2-7	TRBD1	-	TGTGCCAGCAGGTTGACAGGGGCCGACGAGCAGTACTTC	CASRLTGADEQYF
TRBV7-9	TRBJ2-1	TRBD1	-	TGTGCCAGCAGCTTAGGACAGGGTTACAATGAGCAGTTCTTC	CASSLGQGYNEQFF
TRBV27	TRBJ2-1	TRBD2	-	TGTGCCAGCACAGCGGGACTAGCGGGAGTTTCGGGGCAGTTCTTC	CASTAGLAGVSGQFF
TRBV7-9	TRBJ2-7	TRBD2	-	TGTGCCAGCAGCTTAGGCGGGAGGGCCGTCTACGAGCAGTACTTC	CASSLGGRAVYEQYF
TRBV3-1/TRBV3-2	TRBJ2-5	-	-	TGTGCCAGCAGCCAAGGGGTTTTGGAGACCCAGTACTTC	CASSQGVLETQYF
TRBV4-1	TRBJ2-3	-	-	TGCGCCAGCAGCCGAGATACGCCTAGCGTGATTGGAGGAGATACGCAGTATTTT	CASSRDTPSVIGGDTQYF
TRBV9	TRBJ1-2	TRBD1	-	TGTGCCAGCAGCGACGGACAGGGGTCGGCTGGCTACACCTTC	CASSDGQGSAGYTF
TRBV19	TRBJ1-5	-	-	TGTGCCAGTAGTATCTTTAGGGGCAGCAATCAGCCCCAGCATTTT	CASSIFRGSNQPQHF
TRBV2	TRBJ2-1	-	-	TGTGCCAGCAGTGCTACGGGGCTCGACTACAATGAGCAGTTCTTC	CASSATGLDYNEQFF
TRBV18	TRBJ2-1	-	once	TGTGCCAGCTCACCAGGGGTCGGGGCAGGGTACAATGAGCAGTTCTTC	CASSPGVGAGYNEQFF
TRBV18	TRBJ2-3	TRBD1	-	TGTGCCAGCTCAATTGGGACAGGGGGGACAGATACGCAGTATTTT	CASSIGTGGTDTQYF